The TCR beta chain under discussion was sequenced for a study of shared clonotypes between healthy human individuals. Whole-study results and caveats: In this cohort, only blood was sampled, and tissue repertoires likely differ. Rarefaction gave evidence that sorted-subset sequencing remained incomplete despite large depth.

For this clone: The antigen remains undetermined.

Measured with immunoSEQ multiplex PCR; TCRdb has only the in-frame clones, and not every one. This table has hundreds of thousands of clones, about three quarters appearing once. CDR3 size: 13 residues. This TCR was sampled from a woman in her thirties in good health. Material for sequencing was memory CD4+ T cells sorted from blood. Subset: CD45RA-negative fraction. The chain couples TRBV1 to TRBJ2-5; the table gives TRBD1 as D, unverified against the DNA. TRBV1 is reported as a pseudogene. The CDR3 sequence is CTSTGQTEETQYF. Here the CDR3 DNA reads TGCACCAGCACCGGACAGACGGAGGAGACCCAGTACTTC.